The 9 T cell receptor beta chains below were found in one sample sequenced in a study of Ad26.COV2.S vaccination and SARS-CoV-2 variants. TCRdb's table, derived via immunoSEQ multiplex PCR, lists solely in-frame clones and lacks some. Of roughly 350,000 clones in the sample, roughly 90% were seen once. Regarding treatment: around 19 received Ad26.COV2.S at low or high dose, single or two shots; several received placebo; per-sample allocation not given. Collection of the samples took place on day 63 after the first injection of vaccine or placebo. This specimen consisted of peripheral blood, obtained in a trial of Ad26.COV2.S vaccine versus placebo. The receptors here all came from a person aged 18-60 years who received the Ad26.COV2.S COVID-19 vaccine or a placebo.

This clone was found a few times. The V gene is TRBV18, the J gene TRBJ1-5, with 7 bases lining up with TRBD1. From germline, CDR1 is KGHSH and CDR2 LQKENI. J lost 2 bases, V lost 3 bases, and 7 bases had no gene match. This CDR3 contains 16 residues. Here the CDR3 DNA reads TGTGCCAGCTCACCCACGGCAGGGGGTGGCAATCAGCCCCAGCATTTT. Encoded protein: CASSPTAGGGNQPQHF.

The CDR3 loop is CAWRDIINEKLFF. CDR3 bases: TGTGCCTGGAGGGACATCATAAATGAAAAACTGTTTTTT. The chain links TRBV30 to TRBJ1-4; weak D call: TRBD1 (5 bases). The CDR3 has 13 residues. V was pared by 3 bases and J by 5 bases, with 10 bases between. Germline CDR1 and CDR2: GTSNPN and SVGIG (reference sequence).

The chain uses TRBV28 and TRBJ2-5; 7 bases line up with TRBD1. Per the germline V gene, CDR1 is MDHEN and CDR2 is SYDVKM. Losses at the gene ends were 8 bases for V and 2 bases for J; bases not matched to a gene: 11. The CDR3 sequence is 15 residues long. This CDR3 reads CASSNRGWKQETQYF. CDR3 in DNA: TGTGCCAGCTCTAACAGGGGCTGGAAACAAGAGACCCAGTACTTC.

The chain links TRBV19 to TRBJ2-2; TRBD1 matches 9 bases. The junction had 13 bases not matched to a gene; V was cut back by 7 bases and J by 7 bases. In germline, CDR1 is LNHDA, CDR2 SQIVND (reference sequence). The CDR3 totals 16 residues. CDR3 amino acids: CASTIRDRVFGGELFF. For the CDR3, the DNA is TGTGCCAGTACCATACGGGACAGGGTTTTTGGCGGGGAGCTGTTTTTT.

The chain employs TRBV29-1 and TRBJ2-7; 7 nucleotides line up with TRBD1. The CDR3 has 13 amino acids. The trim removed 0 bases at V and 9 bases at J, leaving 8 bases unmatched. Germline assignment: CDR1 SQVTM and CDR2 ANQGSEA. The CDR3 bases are TGCAGCGTTGAAGACCCCCGACACAGGGGGCAGTACTTC. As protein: CSVEDPRHRGQYF.

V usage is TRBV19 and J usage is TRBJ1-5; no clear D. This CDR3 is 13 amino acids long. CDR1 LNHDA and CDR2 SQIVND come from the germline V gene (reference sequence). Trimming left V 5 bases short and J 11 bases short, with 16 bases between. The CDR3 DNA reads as TGTGCCAGTAGTCCCCGGGTGAGGTTGGCCCAGCATTTT. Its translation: CASSPRVRLAQHF.

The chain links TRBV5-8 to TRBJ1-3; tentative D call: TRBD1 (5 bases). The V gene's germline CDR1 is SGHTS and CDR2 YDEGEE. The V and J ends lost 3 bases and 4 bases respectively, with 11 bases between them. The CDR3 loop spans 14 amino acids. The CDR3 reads CASSSGTVGNTIYF. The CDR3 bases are TGTGCCAGCAGCTCAGGGACGGTCGGAAACACCATATATTTT.

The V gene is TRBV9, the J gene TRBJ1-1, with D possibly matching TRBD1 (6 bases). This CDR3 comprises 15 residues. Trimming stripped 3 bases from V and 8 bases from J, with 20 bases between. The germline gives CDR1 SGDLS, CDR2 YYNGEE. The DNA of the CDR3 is TGTGCCAGCAGCGCCCGCGACGCGACAGGACGAGAAGCTTTCTTT. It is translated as CASSARDATGREAFF.

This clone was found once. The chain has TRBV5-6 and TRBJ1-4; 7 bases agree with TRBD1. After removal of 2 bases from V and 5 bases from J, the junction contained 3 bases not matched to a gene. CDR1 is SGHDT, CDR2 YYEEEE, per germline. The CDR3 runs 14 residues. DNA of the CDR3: TGTGCCAGCAGCTTCGGGACAGAGAATGAAAAACTGTTTTTT. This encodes CASSFGTENEKLFF. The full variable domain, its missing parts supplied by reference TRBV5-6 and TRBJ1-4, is DAGVTQSPTHLIKTRGQQVTLRCSPKSGHDTVSWYQQALGQGPQFIFQYYEEEERQRGNFPDRFSGHQFPNYSSELNVNALLLGDSALYLCASSFGTENEKLFFGSGTQLSVL.